The clone carrying this T cell receptor (beta chain) was found once. Antigen specificity is unknown. The data were obtained in a study of T cells in localized non-small cell lung cancer. Germline V CDR1 and CDR2: MNHEY, SVGAGI. Trimming pared 6 bases from V and 0 bases from J, leaving 15 bases between. There are 15 residues in the CDR3. Generated by immunoSEQ multiplex PCR, the TCRdb table keeps only in-frame clones and is missing some. The top ten clones hold 30% of a sample with 16,000 or so clones, roughly 87% of them seen once. General study points: Longer survival (overall) was linked to higher T cell density in blood. Since sequencing was restricted to only one region of the tumor, intratumor heterogeneity remains a possibility. Uninvolved adjacent lung had more T cell clonality than any other tissue, topping tumor. When the top 100 tumor clones were examined, a median about 60 of them also appeared in the adjacent lung, which was paired and uninvolved.

The chain links TRBV6-5 to TRBJ2-7, with D possibly TRBD2 on 5 matching bases. This TCR derives from a male donor aged 60 or over with stage I lung adenocarcinoma. The specimen was peripheral blood, collected before any cancer treatment. The CDR3 DNA is TGTGCCAGCAGACCCCCCGGCGGGCACTCCTACGAGCAGTACTTC. It is translated as CASRPPGGHSYEQYF.